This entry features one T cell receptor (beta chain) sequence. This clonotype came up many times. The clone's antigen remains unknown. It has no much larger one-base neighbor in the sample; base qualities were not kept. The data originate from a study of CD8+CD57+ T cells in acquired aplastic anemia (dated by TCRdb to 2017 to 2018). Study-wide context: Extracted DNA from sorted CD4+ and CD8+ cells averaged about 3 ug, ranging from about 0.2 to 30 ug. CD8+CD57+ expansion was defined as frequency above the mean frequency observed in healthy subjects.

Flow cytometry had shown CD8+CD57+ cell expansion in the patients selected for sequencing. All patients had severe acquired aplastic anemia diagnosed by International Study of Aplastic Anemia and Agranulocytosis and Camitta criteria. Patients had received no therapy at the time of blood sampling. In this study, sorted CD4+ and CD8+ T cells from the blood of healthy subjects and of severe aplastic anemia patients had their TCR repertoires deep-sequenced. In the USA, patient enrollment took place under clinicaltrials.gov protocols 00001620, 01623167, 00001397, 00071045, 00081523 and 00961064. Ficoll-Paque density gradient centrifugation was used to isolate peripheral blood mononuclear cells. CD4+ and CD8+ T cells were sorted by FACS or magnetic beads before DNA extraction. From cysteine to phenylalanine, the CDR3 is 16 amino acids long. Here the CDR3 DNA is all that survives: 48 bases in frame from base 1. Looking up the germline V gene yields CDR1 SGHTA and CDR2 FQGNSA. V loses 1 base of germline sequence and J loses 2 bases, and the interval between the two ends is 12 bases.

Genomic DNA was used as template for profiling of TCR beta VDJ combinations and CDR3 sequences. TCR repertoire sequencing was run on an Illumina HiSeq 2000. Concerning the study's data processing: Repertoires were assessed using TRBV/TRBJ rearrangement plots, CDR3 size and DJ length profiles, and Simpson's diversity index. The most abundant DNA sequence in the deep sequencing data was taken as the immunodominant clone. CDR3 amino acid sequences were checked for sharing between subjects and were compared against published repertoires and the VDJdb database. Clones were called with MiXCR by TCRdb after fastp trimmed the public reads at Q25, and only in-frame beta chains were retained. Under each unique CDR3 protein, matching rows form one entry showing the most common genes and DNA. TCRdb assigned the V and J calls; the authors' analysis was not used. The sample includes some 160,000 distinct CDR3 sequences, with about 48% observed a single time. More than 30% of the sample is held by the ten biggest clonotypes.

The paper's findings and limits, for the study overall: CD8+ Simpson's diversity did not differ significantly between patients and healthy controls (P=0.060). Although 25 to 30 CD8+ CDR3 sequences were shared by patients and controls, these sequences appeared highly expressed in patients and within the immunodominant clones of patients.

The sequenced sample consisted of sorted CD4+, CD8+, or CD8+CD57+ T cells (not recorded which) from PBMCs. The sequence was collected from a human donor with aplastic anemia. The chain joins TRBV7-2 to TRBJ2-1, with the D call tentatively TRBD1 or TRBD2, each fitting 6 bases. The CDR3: CASSLVGGQAYNEQFF. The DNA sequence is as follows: TGTGCCAGCAGCTTAGTGGGGGGACAAGCCTACAATGAGCAGTTCTTC.